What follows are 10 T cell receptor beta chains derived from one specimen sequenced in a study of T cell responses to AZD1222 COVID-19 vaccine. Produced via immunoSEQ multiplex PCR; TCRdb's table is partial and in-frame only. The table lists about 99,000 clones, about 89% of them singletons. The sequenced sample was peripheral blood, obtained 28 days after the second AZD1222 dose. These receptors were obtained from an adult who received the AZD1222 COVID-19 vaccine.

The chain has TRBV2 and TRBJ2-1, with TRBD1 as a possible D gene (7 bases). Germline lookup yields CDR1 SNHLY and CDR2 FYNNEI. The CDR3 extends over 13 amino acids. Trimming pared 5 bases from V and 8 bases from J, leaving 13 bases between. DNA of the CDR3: TGTGCCAGCAGTACCGACAGGGACTATGAGCAGTTCTTC. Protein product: CASSTDRDYEQFF. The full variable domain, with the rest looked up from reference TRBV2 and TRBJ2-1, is EPEVTQTPSHQVTQMGQEVILRCVPISNHLYFYWYRQILGQKVEFLVSFYNNEISEKSEIFDDQFSVERPDGSNFTLKIRSTKLEDSAMYFCASSTDRDYEQFFGPGTRLTVL.

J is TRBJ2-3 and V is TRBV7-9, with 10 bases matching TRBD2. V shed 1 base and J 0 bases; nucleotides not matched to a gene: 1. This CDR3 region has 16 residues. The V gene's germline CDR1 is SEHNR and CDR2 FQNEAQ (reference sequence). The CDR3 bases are TGTGCCAGCAGCTTAGTTAGCGGGAGGAGCACAGATACGCAGTATTTT. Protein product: CASSLVSGRSTDTQYF.

The CDR3 loop is CASSLLGTEAFF. In DNA form, the CDR3 reads TGTGCCAGCAGCTTACTTGGGACTGAAGCTTTCTTT. The chain employs TRBV7-8 and TRBJ1-1; D is undetermined. The germline CDR1 and CDR2 sequences are SGHVS and FQNEAQ. V dropped 2 bases and J dropped 5 bases, with 6 bases sitting between them. The CDR3 sequence is 12 residues long. Combining the CDR3 with reference TRBV7-8 and TRBJ1-1 gives the whole variable domain GAGVSQSPRYKVAKRGQDVALRCDPISGHVSLFWYQQALGQGPEFLTYFQNEAQLDKSGLPSDRFFAERPEGSVSTLKIQRTQQEDSAVYLCASSLLGTEAFFGQGTRLTVV.

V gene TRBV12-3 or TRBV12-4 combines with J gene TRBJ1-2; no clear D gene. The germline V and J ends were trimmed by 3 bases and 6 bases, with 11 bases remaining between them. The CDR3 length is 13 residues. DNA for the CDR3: TGTGCCAGCAGTTTCGCCCGCGTGGATGGCTACACCTTC. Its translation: CASSFARVDGYTF.

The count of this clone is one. CDR3 DNA: TGTGCCAGTAGTATAGCCGAGACCCAGTACTTC. Protein sequence: CASSIAETQYF. V gene TRBV19 combines with J gene TRBJ2-5; unclear D gene. Trimming removed 1 base from V and 5 bases from J, with 2 bases in between. There are 11 residues in the CDR3. CDR1 LNHDA and CDR2 SQIVND come from the germline V gene (reference sequence).

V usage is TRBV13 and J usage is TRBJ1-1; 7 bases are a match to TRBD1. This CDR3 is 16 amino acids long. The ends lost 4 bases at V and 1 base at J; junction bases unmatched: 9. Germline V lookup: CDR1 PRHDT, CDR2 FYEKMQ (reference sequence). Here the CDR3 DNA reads TGTGCCAGCAGCTGGGCTCCGGGGACAGCGAACACTGAAGCTTTCTTT. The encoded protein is CASSWAPGTANTEAFF. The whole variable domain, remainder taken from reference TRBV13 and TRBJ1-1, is AAGVIQSPRHLIKEKRETATLKCYPIPRHDTVYWYQQGPGQDPQFLISFYEKMQSDKGSIPDRFSAQQFSDYHSELNMSSLELGDSALYFCASSWAPGTANTEAFFGQGTRLTVV.

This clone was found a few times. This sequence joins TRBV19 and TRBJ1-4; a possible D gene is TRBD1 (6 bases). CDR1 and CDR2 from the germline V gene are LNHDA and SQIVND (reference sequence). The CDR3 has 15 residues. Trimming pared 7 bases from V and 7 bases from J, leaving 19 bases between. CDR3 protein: CASTPYGGLVEKLFF. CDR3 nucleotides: TGTGCCAGTACCCCATACGGGGGGCTGGTTGAAAAACTGTTTTTT.

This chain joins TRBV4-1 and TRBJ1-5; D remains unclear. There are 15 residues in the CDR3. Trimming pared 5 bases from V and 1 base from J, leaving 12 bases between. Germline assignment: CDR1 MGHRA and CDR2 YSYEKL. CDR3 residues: CASSYSGVSNQPQHF. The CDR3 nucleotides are TGCGCCAGCAGCTATTCGGGAGTCAGCAATCAGCCCCAGCATTTT.

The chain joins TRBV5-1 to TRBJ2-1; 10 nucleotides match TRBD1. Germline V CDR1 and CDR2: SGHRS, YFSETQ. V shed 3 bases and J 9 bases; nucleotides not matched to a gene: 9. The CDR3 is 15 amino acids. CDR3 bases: TGCGCCAGCAGCTCGGGAGGAGGGACAGGGGTTGAGCAGTTCTTC. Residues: CASSSGGGTGVEQFF.

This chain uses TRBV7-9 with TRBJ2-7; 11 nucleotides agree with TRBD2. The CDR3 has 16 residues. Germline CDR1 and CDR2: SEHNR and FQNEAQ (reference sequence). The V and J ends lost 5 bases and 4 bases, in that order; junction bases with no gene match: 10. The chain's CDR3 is CASSGRLAGSRYEQYF. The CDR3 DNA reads TGTGCCAGCAGCGGTAGACTAGCGGGAAGCCGGTACGAGCAGTACTTC.